Listed here are 8 T cell receptor beta chains from one sample, sequenced in a study of radiation and T cells in renal cell carcinoma. Stated time point: blood 2 weeks post-SBRT. Specified treatment: 15 Gy SBRT to primary tumor, nephrectomy 4 weeks later. Clones were sequenced by immunoSEQ multiplex PCR, and TCRdb holds only the in-frame ones, with some missing. The sample carries roughly 130,000 clones, roughly 91% recorded once. The sequenced sample was blood, obtained from a patient whose treatment included radiotherapy and nephrectomy. The receptors stem from a woman aged 70-85 years with renal cell carcinoma.

J is TRBJ2-1 and V is TRBV14, with TRBD1 identical over 9 bases. V lost 0 bases to trimming and J lost 3 bases; unmatched junction nucleotides: 6. This CDR3 has 17 amino acids. From germline, CDR1 is SGHDN and CDR2 FVKESK. The CDR3 is CASSQDLTGGYYNEQFF. The CDR3 nucleotides read TGTGCCAGCAGCCAAGATTTGACAGGGGGTTACTACAATGAGCAGTTCTTC.

The chain combines TRBV9 with TRBJ1-2; a possible D gene is TRBD1 (6 bases). This CDR3 region has 16 residues. Trimming cost V 4 bases and J 0 bases, with 16 bases left between them. Germline assignment: CDR1 SGDLS and CDR2 YYNGEE. The CDR3 here is CASSPSTGRPNYGYTF. CDR3 in DNA: TGTGCCAGCAGCCCCTCTACAGGGAGACCTAACTATGGCTACACCTTC.

This chain links TRBV29-1 with TRBJ2-2; D may match TRBD1 or TRBD2 (5 bases each). Germline CDR1 and CDR2: SQVTM and ANQGSEA. The length of the CDR3 is 12 residues. Between the trimmed V and J ends, which lost 4 bases and 5 bases, there was a span of 8 bases. The CDR3 here is CSVGWGTGELFF. The CDR3 DNA follows: TGCAGCGTTGGGTGGGGGACCGGGGAGCTGTTTTTT.

In this sample, this clone turned up once. The rearrangement joins TRBV5-4 to TRBJ1-2, with TRBD1 as a possible D gene (5 bases). Germline values: CDR1 SGHNT, CDR2 YYREEE (reference sequence). V was trimmed by 4 bases and J by 7 bases, leaving 20 bases between them. This CDR3 has 15 amino acids. The CDR3 DNA reads as TGTGCCAGCAGCCACCCCGGGGGGGATGTTAGTGGCTACACCTTC. Protein: CASSHPGGDVSGYTF.

This chain joins TRBV9 and TRBJ2-2; 7 positions match TRBD2. The CDR3 loop spans 16 amino acids. V was pared by 7 bases and J by 2 bases, with 11 bases of the junction left unmatched. Germline-derived CDR1 and CDR2 are SGDLS and YYNGEE. CDR3 in amino acids: CASRPLAGENTGELFF. The CDR3 DNA sequence: TGTGCCAGCCGCCCTCTCGCGGGGGAAAACACCGGGGAGCTGTTTTTT.

This chain uses TRBV6-1 with TRBJ1-2, with 7 bases lining up with TRBD1. V shed 10 bases, J shed 8 bases, and the junction held 4 bases outside the gene matches. Germline CDR1 MNHNS, CDR2 SASEGT. CDR3 length: 10 residues. The CDR3 region has the DNA TGTGCCATACAGGGGTCGGGCTACACCTTC. This encodes CAIQGSGYTF.

The V gene is TRBV25-1, the J gene TRBJ1-6; TRBD1 might be the D (5 bases). V lost 1 base, J lost 4 bases, and 17 bases lay in between. CDR3 size: 18 residues. Germline values: CDR1 MGHDK, CDR2 SYGVNS. The DNA for the CDR3 is TGTGCCAGCAGTGAATTAAAGACAGACATGATGTATAATTCACCCCTCCACTTT. It encodes CASSELKTDMMYNSPLHF.

V gene TRBV11-2 combines with J gene TRBJ1-2, with D perhaps TRBD1 (5 bases). V was clipped by 4 bases and J by 1 base, with 13 bases between them. The germline V gene encodes CDR1 SGHAT and CDR2 FQNNGV. CDR3 length: 15 residues. DNA of the CDR3: TGTGCCAGCAGCTCCGGACAAGGCCTTAACTATGGCTACACCTTC. Protein: CASSSGQGLNYGYTF.